The 26 T cell receptor beta chains in this list originate from one sample, sequenced in a study of cytomegalovirus exposure and HLA in healthy donors. The table came from immunoSEQ multiplex PCR; TCRdb's copy has only in-frame clones and leaves some out. The sample holds roughly 90,000 clones; roughly 85% are singletons and the top ten take more than 20%. The sample comprised PBMCs. All receptors come from a man younger than 35 in good health and CMV-seropositive.

The chain recombines TRBV15 with TRBJ2-3, with D tentatively TRBD2 (5 bases). Trimming removed 2 bases from V and 2 bases from J, with 8 bases in between. The CDR3 is 14 residues long. Germline loops: CDR1 LNHNV, CDR2 YYDKDF (reference sequence). The CDR3 sequence: CATSRKDFTDTQYF. As DNA, the CDR3 is TGTGCCACCAGCAGAAAGGACTTCACAGATACGCAGTATTTT.

The V gene is TRBV6-4, the J gene TRBJ2-3, with 7 bases that match TRBD2. This CDR3 contains 14 residues. Germline CDR1 reads MRHNA; CDR2 reads SNTAGT. The trim removed 3 bases at V and 4 bases at J, leaving 4 bases unmatched. The CDR3 nucleotides are TGTGCCAGCAGTGAAGGGGAGGGGTCAGATACGCAGTATTTT. Translated: CASSEGEGSDTQYF.

The chain carries TRBV18 and TRBJ2-7; D is ambiguous. Germline V gene data show CDR1 as KGHSH and CDR2 as LQKENI. This CDR3 has 14 residues. Trimming took off 1 base at V and 3 bases at J, with 10 bases between the two ends. Here the CDR3 reads CASSPQQQNYEQYF. CDR3 DNA: TGTGCCAGCTCACCACAGCAACAGAACTACGAGCAGTACTTC.

This chain joins TRBV7-9 and TRBJ1-5, with 10 positions matching TRBD1. V was clipped by 5 bases and J by 4 bases; unmatched bases: 2. CDR3 size: 14 residues. CDR1 and CDR2 (germline): SEHNR, FQNEAQ (reference sequence). The CDR3 DNA follows: TGTGCCAGCAGCCGACAGGGGGCAAATCAGCCCCAGCATTTT. Translated: CASSRQGANQPQHF.

The chain employs TRBV7-9 and TRBJ2-2; possible D gene TRBD1, 5 bases. CDR3 size: 16 residues. The V end was cut by 1 base, the J end by 0 bases, with 9 bases between. CDR1 SEHNR and CDR2 FQNEAQ come from the germline V gene (reference sequence). This chain's CDR3 is CASSLGGSSNTGELFF. CDR3 coding DNA: TGTGCCAGCAGCTTAGGGGGCAGTTCGAACACCGGGGAGCTGTTTTTT.

This clone qualifies as medium-sized. Its ends do not fully match the called genes, so a read error is possible. This chain links TRBV7-9 with TRBJ1-1, with D unresolved. Germline V gene data show CDR1 as SEHNR and CDR2 as FQNEAQ (reference sequence). The CDR3 is made up of 11 amino acids. The CDR3 region is CASSSDMEKLF. For the CDR3, the DNA is TGTGCCAGCAGCTCCGACATGGAAAAGCTTTTT.

The gene calls are TRBV7-6 and TRBJ1-1, with 7 nucleotides matching TRBD1. Germline V gene sequence: CDR1 SGHVS, CDR2 FNYEAQ. V was pared by 6 bases and J by 6 bases, with 4 bases of the junction left unmatched. The CDR3 has 12 residues. For the CDR3, the DNA is TGTGCCAGCAGTCAGACAGGGTCTGAAGCTTTCTTT. Its translation: CASSQTGSEAFF.

The V call is TRBV5-1, the J call TRBJ2-1; D is perhaps TRBD2 (6 bases). Germline V lookup: CDR1 SGHRS, CDR2 YFSETQ. The CDR3 totals 15 residues. Trimming shortened V by 0 bases and J by 3 bases, and 10 bases separated the two germline ends. CDR3 protein: CASSLDGGGYNEQFF. The CDR3 DNA sequence: TGCGCCAGCAGCTTGGACGGGGGAGGCTACAATGAGCAGTTCTTC.

The chain employs TRBV7-9 and TRBJ1-2; TRBD1 agrees at 9 bases. Germline V CDR1 and CDR2: SEHNR, FQNEAQ (reference sequence). V lost 3 bases and J lost 7; bases outside the gene matches: 3. The CDR3 loop spans 13 amino acids. The CDR3 loop is CASSLGTGSGYTF. For the CDR3, the DNA is TGTGCCAGCAGCTTGGGGACAGGGAGTGGCTACACCTTC.

This clone came up once. The V gene is TRBV19, the J gene TRBJ1-1; 8 bases agree with TRBD1. The germline V gene has CDR1 LNHDA and CDR2 SQIVND (reference sequence). J lost 2 bases, V lost 5 bases, and 16 bases had no gene match. This CDR3 has 18 residues. The DNA for the CDR3 is TGTGCCAGTAGTCCTATACCGGGACAGGTAATCTTCAACACTGAAGCTTTCTTT. Protein: CASSPIPGQVIFNTEAFF.

This chain connects TRBV28 to TRBJ2-5; 11 bases are a match to TRBD2. Germline loops: CDR1 MDHEN, CDR2 SYDVKM. This CDR3 comprises 15 residues. V lost 3 bases to trimming and J lost 1 base; unmatched junction nucleotides: 1. For the CDR3, the DNA is TGTGCCAGCAGTTTGACTAGCGGGACCCAAGAGACCCAGTACTTC. Translated, it gives CASSLTSGTQETQYF.

The CDR3 nucleotides are TGTGCCAGCTCACAACAGGGCTTCGTCTACAATGAGCAGTTCTTC. It translates to CASSQQGFVYNEQFF. The J gene is TRBJ2-1, the V gene TRBV18; D is possibly TRBD1 (6 bases). Germline values: CDR1 KGHSH, CDR2 LQKENI. This CDR3 contains 15 residues. Trimming took 4 bases from V and 3 from J, leaving 13 bases between them.

V and J are TRBV7-2 and TRBJ2-7; D is unresolved. V was trimmed by 0 bases and J by 1 base, leaving 13 bases between them. This CDR3 spans 16 amino acids. Per the germline V gene, CDR1 is SGHTA and CDR2 is FQGNSA. The CDR3 loop reads CASSLAFQKKSYEQYF. DNA for the CDR3: TGTGCCAGCAGCTTAGCGTTCCAGAAGAAGTCCTACGAGCAGTACTTC.

The rearrangement uses TRBV18 and TRBJ2-2; D possibly corresponds to TRBD1 (6 bases). Germline CDR1 reads KGHSH; CDR2 reads LQKENI. The CDR3 contains 16 residues. V lost 6 bases to trimming and J lost 5 bases, with 19 bases between them. The CDR3 DNA reads TGTGCCAGCTCCCGCACACCTGCAGGGGAAACCGGGGAGCTGTTTTTT. Amino acid sequence: CASSRTPAGETGELFF.

The V and J genes are TRBV11-3 and TRBJ2-5; D is perhaps TRBD2 (6 bases). With 4 bases removed from V and 3 bases from J, the gap between germline ends came to 9 bases. The CDR3 spans 13 residues. Looked up from germline, CDR1 is SGHNT and CDR2 is YENEEA. CDR3 in amino acids: CASSWDSEETQYF. The CDR3, as DNA: TGTGCCAGCAGCTGGGACTCAGAAGAGACCCAGTACTTC.

The chain couples TRBV29-1 to TRBJ2-3, with no clear D. Deletions cut 5 bases from V and 2 bases from J, with 11 bases between. CDR1 is SQVTM, CDR2 ANQGSEA, per germline. This CDR3 has 13 residues. The CDR3 nucleotides are TGCAGCGTTCCCCCTCAGGCCACAGATACGCAGTATTTT. It encodes CSVPPQATDTQYF.

The V and J genes are TRBV5-1 and TRBJ2-2, with TRBD2 matching 8 bases. CDR3 length: 15 amino acids. V trimming: 2 bases; J trimming: 4 bases; junction bases outside the gene matches: 4. Germline V gene sequence: CDR1 SGHRS, CDR2 YFSETQ. The chain's CDR3 is CASSFGLAATGELFF. In DNA form, the CDR3 reads TGCGCCAGCAGCTTCGGACTAGCCGCCACCGGGGAGCTGTTTTTT.

CDR3 coding DNA: TGTGCCAGCAGCTTAGAACCGGGGGAGACTGAAGCTTTCTTT. This sequence encodes CASSLEPGETEAFF. The gene calls are TRBV7-8 and TRBJ1-1; D might be TRBD1 (5 bases). V lost 1 base and J 5 bases, leaving 11 bases between the germline ends. The CDR3 is 14 residues long. CDR1 and CDR2 from the germline V gene are SGHVS and FQNEAQ.

For this clone: The junction does not match germline at one end; this may be a read error. CDR3 residues: CASTLRGLSYNEQFF. In DNA form, the CDR3 reads TGTGCCAGCACCTTGAGGGGATTGTCCTACAATGAGCAGTTCTTC. The chain recombines TRBV5-6 with TRBJ2-1; D is tentatively TRBD1 or TRBD2 (5 bases each). The germline CDR1 and CDR2 sequences are SGHDT and YYEEEE. This CDR3 is built from 15 residues.

This chain joins TRBV5-1 and TRBJ2-2; 11 nucleotides agree with TRBD2. J lost 5 bases, V lost 3 bases, and 3 bases had no gene match. From germline, CDR1 is SGHRS and CDR2 YFSETQ. This CDR3 spans 15 amino acids. The CDR3, as DNA: TGCGCCAGCAGCTCTTCTAGCGGGAGGACCGGGGAGCTGTTTTTT. Protein product: CASSSSSGRTGELFF. Filled out from reference TRBV5-1 and TRBJ2-2, the complete variable domain reads KAGVTQTPRYLIKTRGQQVTLSCSPISGHRSVSWYQQTPGQGLQFLFEYFSETQRNKGNFPGRFSGRQFSNSRSEMNVSTLELGDSALYLCASSSSSGRTGELFFGEGSRLTVL.

This chain links TRBV27 with TRBJ1-1, with TRBD1 matching over 8 bases. Germline CDR1 reads MNHEY; CDR2 reads SMNVEV (reference sequence). Germline trimming cut 6 bases from V and 11 bases from J; bases unmatched to any gene: 8. The CDR3 spans 12 residues. CDR3 loop: CASRSTGEKAFF. Written as DNA, the CDR3 is TGTGCCAGCAGGTCGACAGGGGAGAAGGCTTTCTTT.

The J gene is TRBJ2-1, the V gene TRBV10-1, with TRBD1 matching over 9 bases. In germline, CDR1 is WNHNN, CDR2 SYGVQD (reference sequence). The CDR3 loop spans 18 amino acids. J lost 5 bases, V lost 2 bases, and 13 bases had no gene match. CDR3 nucleotide sequence: TGCGCCAGCAGTGAGGTGTGGGGACAGGGCGTTATTAACAATGAGCAGTTCTTC. Protein product: CASSEVWGQGVINNEQFF.

The rearrangement uses TRBV4-2 and TRBJ2-5, with 13 nucleotides matching TRBD2. The CDR3 has 18 amino acids. V lost 4 bases and J lost 0; bases outside the gene matches: 8. The germline CDR1 and CDR2 sequences are LGHNA and YNFKEQ. CDR3 in amino acids: CASSPRTSGSQYQETQYF. CDR3 DNA sequence: TGTGCCAGCAGCCCTAGGACTAGCGGGAGCCAGTACCAAGAGACCCAGTACTTC.

CDR3 residues: CASSPYPLGGETQYF. CDR3 bases: TGTGCCAGCAGCCCCTACCCTTTGGGGGGGGAGACCCAGTACTTC. V gene TRBV11-2 combines with J gene TRBJ2-5; TRBD2 agrees at 7 bases. The CDR3 length is 15 residues. Germline-derived CDR1 and CDR2 are SGHAT and FQNNGV. V gave up 5 bases and J gave up 5 bases; unmatched junction bases: 11.

The chain is built from TRBV28 and TRBJ1-2; 7 nucleotides agree with TRBD1. The CDR3 is 15 amino acids. Germline trimming cut 3 bases from V and 0 bases from J; bases unmatched to any gene: 4. Germline-derived CDR1 and CDR2 are MDHEN and SYDVKM. The CDR3 region is CASSFTGEANYGYTF. The CDR3 DNA reads as TGTGCCAGCAGTTTCACAGGGGAAGCTAACTATGGCTACACCTTC.

This clone was detected only a few times. The chain joins TRBV11-1 to TRBJ2-7, with 11 bases that match TRBD2. Trimming took 5 bases from V and 0 from J; bases not matched to a gene: 6. The CDR3 extends over 16 amino acids. Germline values: CDR1 SGHAT, CDR2 FQDESV (reference sequence). The CDR3 DNA follows: TGTGCCAGCAGCCCGGGACTAGCGGCCACCTCCTACGAGCAGTACGTC. This encodes CASSPGLAATSYEQYV.